Given below is one T cell receptor (beta chain) in context. Its antigen is still unknown. The source of the sample is a study of Ad26.COV2.S vaccination and SARS-CoV-2 variants. Study summary: Donor got 5x10^10 or 1x10^11 viral particles of Ad26.COV2.S.

Documented treatment: some 20 received Ad26.COV2.S at low or high dose, single or two shots; several received placebo; per-sample allocation not given. The samples were gathered on day 63 after the first injection of vaccine or placebo. The shot given was an Ad26 vector that makes Wuhan-strain SARS-CoV-2 spike. General study points: Vaccine and placebo groups showed comparable non-spike TCR breadth. TCR breadth and depth estimates may have understated total T cell responses.

The assay was immunoSEQ multiplex PCR, and TCRdb's table has in-frame clones only and misses some. The data contain 200,000 to 250,000 clones, approximately 88% of them singletons. The CDR3 length is 16 residues. Germline CDR1 and CDR2: GTSNPN and SVGIG (reference sequence). Trimming removed 7 bases at V and 3 bases at J, with 21 bases between. The TCR originated in a person aged 18-65 years who received the Ad26.COV2.S COVID-19 vaccine or a placebo. V is TRBV30 and J is TRBJ2-2, with D perhaps assigned TRBD1 or TRBD2 (5 bases each). This material consisted of peripheral blood, taken in a trial of Ad26.COV2.S vaccine versus placebo. The CDR3 loop is CASEGGALGDTGELFF. The CDR3 DNA reads TGTGCCTCCGAGGGTGGGGCGCTGGGGGACACCGGGGAGCTGTTTTTT.